This is a list of T cell receptor beta chains from one sample in a study of blood T cell repertoires in COVID-19. This table comes from immunoSEQ multiplex PCR, and its TCRdb copy is limited to in-frame clones, with some not included. The sample records more than 50,000 clones, about 91% being singletons. Sequenced input: peripheral blood. These receptors were collected from a man aged 55-75 years with active COVID-19. CDR3s include the opening cysteine and the closing phenylalanine or tryptophan. The order of the fields is V gene, clone size, D gene, J gene, CDR3 DNA, CDR3 protein. A D gene is named only where the DNA matches it firmly. Part of the rows lack a size; the others show once, few, many or a class for expanded clones.

TRBV18	-	-	TRBJ2-7	TGTGCCAGCTCACCCCGGACAGAGGTCGTCGAGCAGTACTTC	CASSPRTEVVEQYF
TRBV9	-	TRBD2	TRBJ2-1	TGTGCCAGCAGCCCCCGTGGGGGGGGAGAAAGGCAGTTCTTC	CASSPRGGGERQFF
TRBV14	few	-	TRBJ2-5	TGTGCCAGCAGCCAAGGAGGGGCGGGGCAAGAGACCCAGTACTTC	CASSQGGAGQETQYF
TRBV4-3	-	TRBD2	TRBJ2-6	TGCGCCAGCAGCCAAGATCCGGGAGGTGGTGGGGCCAACGTCCTGACTTTC	CASSQDPGGGGANVLTF
TRBV27	-	TRBD2	TRBJ2-3	TGTGCCAGCAAACTTGGGGGGGGAGGGCCCGCAGATACGCAGTATTTT	CASKLGGGGPADTQYF
TRBV10-3	once	-	TRBJ1-2	TGTGCCATCAGTGTAATAATGGACAGCAACTATGGCTACACCTTC	CAISVIMDSNYGYTF
TRBV5-1	-	TRBD1	TRBJ2-5	TGCGCCAGCAGCCGCGACAGGGACCAAGAGACCCAGTACTTC	CASSRDRDQETQYF
TRBV5-1	-	TRBD1	TRBJ2-7	TGCGCCAGCAGCCAGACAGGGGGTTCCTACGAGCAGTACTTC	CASSQTGGSYEQYF
TRBV6-5	-	TRBD1	TRBJ1-2	TGTGCCAGCGGAAACGACAGGGCCTATGGCTACACCTTC	CASGNDRAYGYTF
TRBV7-9	-	-	TRBJ2-7	TGTGCCAGCAGCCAATCCGACGGGACTCCCACTCGGAACTTCTACGAGCAGTACTTC	CASSQSDGTPTRNFYEQYF
TRBV9	-	-	TRBJ2-1	TGTGCCAGCAGCCTCAGGACAGACAATGAGCAGTTCTTC	CASSLRTDNEQFF
TRBV6-5	-	-	TRBJ1-2	TGTGCCAGCAGCAGGATCTCGCCTTATGGCTACACCTTC	CASSRISPYGYTF
TRBV29-1	-	-	TRBJ2-3	TGCAGCGTTGAAGCTAGCGGCACAGATACGCAGTATTTT	CSVEASGTDTQYF
TRBV28	-	-	TRBJ1-5	TGTGCCGCAGGGAGCGGACAGCGGAATCAGCCCCAGCATTTT	CAAGSGQRNQPQHF
TRBV19	-	TRBD2	TRBJ2-1	TGTGCCAGTAGTATGCTAGCGGCCTACAATGAGCAGTTCTTC	CASSMLAAYNEQFF
TRBV10-2	-	-	TRBJ2-7	TGCGCCAGCAGTGAGGCGAGCAGGGCGGGGCATGAGCAGTACTTC	CASSEASRAGHEQYF